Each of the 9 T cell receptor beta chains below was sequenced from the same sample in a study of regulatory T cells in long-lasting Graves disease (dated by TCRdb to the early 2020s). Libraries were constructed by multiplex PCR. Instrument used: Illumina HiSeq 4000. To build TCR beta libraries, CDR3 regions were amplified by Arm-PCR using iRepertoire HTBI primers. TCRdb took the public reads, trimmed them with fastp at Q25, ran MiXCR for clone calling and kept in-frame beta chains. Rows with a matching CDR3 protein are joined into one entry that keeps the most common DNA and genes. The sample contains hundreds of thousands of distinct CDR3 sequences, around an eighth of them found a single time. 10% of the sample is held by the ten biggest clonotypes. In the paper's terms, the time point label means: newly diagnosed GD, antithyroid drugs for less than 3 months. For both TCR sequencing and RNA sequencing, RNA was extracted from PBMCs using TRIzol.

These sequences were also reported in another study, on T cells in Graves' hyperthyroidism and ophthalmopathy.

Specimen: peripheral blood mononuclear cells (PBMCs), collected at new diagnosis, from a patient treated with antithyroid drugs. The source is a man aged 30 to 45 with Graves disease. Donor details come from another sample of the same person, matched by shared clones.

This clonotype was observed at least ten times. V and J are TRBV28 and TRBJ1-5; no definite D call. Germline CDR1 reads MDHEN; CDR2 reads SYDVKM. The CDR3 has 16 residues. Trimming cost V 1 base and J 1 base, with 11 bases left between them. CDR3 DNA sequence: TGTGCCAGCAGTTTATATAGGGTCATGAGCAATCAGCCCCAGCATTTT. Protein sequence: CASSLYRVMSNQPQHF.

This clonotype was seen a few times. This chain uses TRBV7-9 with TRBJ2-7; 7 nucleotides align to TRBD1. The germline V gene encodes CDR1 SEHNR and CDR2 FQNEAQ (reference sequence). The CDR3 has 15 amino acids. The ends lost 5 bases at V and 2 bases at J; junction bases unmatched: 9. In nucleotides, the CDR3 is TGTGCCAGCAGCCGGCGACAGGGTTATACCTACGAGCAGTACTTC. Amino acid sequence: CASSRRQGYTYEQYF.

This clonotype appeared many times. The CDR3 here is CSARAASGQIYEQYF. The CDR3 nucleotides are TGCAGTGCTAGAGCGGCTAGCGGGCAAATCTACGAGCAGTACTTC. V usage is TRBV20-1 and J usage is TRBJ2-7, with 8 bases lining up with TRBD2. CDR1 is DFQATT and CDR2 is SNEGSKA in the germline V gene (reference sequence). The junction had 8 bases not matched to a gene; V was cut back by 1 base and J by 3 bases. The CDR3 spans 15 residues.

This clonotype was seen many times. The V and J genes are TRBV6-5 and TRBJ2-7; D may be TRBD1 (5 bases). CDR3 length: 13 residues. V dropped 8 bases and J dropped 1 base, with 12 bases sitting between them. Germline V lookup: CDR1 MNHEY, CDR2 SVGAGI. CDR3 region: CASLQGYSYEQYF. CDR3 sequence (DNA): TGTGCCAGCCTCCAGGGTTATTCCTACGAGCAGTACTTC.

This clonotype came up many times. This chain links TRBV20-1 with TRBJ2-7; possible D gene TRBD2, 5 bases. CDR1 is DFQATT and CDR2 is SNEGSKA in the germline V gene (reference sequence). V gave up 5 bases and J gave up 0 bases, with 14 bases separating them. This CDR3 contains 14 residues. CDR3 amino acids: CSAPKSGPSYEQYF. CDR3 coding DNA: TGCAGTGCTCCTAAGAGCGGTCCCTCCTACGAGCAGTACTTC.

The CDR3 loop reads CAISAGGRGTDTQYF. The CDR3 DNA is TGTGCCATCAGTGCCGGGGGGCGCGGGACAGATACGCAGTATTTT. The rearrangement joins TRBV10-3 to TRBJ2-3; D may be TRBD2 (7 bases). V shed 4 bases and J shed 3 bases, with 14 bases lying between them. Germline CDR1 reads ENHRY; CDR2 reads SYGVKD. CDR3 length equals 15 residues.

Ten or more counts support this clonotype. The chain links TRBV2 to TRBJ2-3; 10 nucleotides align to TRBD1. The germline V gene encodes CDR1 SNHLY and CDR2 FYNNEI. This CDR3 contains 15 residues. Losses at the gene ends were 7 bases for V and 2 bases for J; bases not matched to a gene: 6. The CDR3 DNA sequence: TGTGCCAGCACAGGACAGGGGGTAGTCACAGATACGCAGTATTTT. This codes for CASTGQGVVTDTQYF. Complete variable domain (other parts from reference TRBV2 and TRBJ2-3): EPEVTQTPSHQVTQMGQEVILRCVPISNHLYFYWYRQILGQKVEFLVSFYNNEISEKSEIFDDQFSVERPDGSNFTLKIRSTKLEDSAMYFCASTGQGVVTDTQYFGPGTRLTVL.

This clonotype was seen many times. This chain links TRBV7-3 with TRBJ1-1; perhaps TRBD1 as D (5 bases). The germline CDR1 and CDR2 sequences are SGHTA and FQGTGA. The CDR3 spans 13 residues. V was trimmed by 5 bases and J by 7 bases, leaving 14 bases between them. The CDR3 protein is CASSPGTDGEAFF. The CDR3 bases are TGTGCCAGCAGCCCTGGGACGGACGGTGAAGCTTTCTTT.

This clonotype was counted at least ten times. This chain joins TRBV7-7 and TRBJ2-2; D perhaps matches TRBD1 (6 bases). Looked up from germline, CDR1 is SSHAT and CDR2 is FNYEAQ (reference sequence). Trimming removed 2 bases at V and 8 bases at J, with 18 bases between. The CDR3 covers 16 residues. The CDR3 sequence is CASSLRGGANLGELFF. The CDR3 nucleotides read TGTGCCAGCAGCTTACGTGGGGGCGCGAATTTAGGGGAGCTGTTTTTT.